Many counts were recorded for the clone carrying this TCR beta chain. This sample's time point: after trial treatment. Treatment indicated: LDRT plus nivolumab, ipilimumab, low-dose cyclophosphamide and aspirin (RACIN trial). This specimen belongs to a study of low-dose radiotherapy and immunotherapy resistance in tumors. Germline V gives CDR1 MDHEN, CDR2 SYDVKM. This CDR3 comprises 13 residues. The V end lost 8 bases, the J end lost 1 base, and 12 bases lay between the germline ends. First-strand cDNA relied on TRAV- and TRBV-specific primers spanning alpha and beta chains. It was with a constant-region primer and a V-primer adapter that TCRs were amplified over around 18 PCR cycles. MiXCR, run by TCRdb on the reads, gives a single entry per CDR3 protein. The top ten clones hold 6% to 8.5% of a sample with more than 50,000 distinct CDR3 sequences, 23% of them seen once.

The rearrangement joins TRBV28 to TRBJ2-7, with D perhaps matching TRBD2 (7 bases). The sample was PBMCs, taken after low-dose radiotherapy plus immunotherapy. The source of this sequence is a male donor with prostate cancer. The CDR3 region is CASERGGSYEQYF. The CDR3 region has the DNA TGTGCCAGCGAAAGGGGGGGATCCTACGAGCAGTACTTC.